The source of this TCR beta chain is a study of blood T cell repertoires in COVID-19 (dated by TCRdb to about 2020). Turning to the overall study: The collaborator samples originated in the United States, Italy and Spain and spanned the acute and convalescent phases of COVID-19. The repertoires were released in a freely available public database meant as a resource for research on the immune response to SARS-CoV-2. Deeply sampled blood TCRbeta repertoires from subjects exposed to, actively infected with, or recovered from COVID-19 were included in the dataset. HLA class I and class II types, where available, came from metadata supplied by the sample provider rather than from assay-based typing. The prospective study material was composed of cDNA or gDNA derived from T cells, B-cell-depleted T cells, or PBMCs. A de-identified subject ID, COVID-19 status, age in years and sex were almost always included in the sample metadata. The samples were drawn from two sources: the first 160 participants of the ongoing ImmuneRACE study, and over 950 subjects contributed by 6 global collaborators. Beyond this particular receptor, the publication reports: The amount of clinical and demographic metadata varied by source and participant and was provided uncurated.

TCRbeta CDR3 regions were amplified from genomic DNA by means of the immunoSEQ Assay, a bias-controlled multiplex PCR. The source study handled its data this way. Nucleated cell counts per sample were estimated from amplification of reference gene primers within the assay. Sequence reads were collapsed and filtered to measure the absolute abundance of every unique TCRbeta CDR3 rearrangement. For each sample, productive Simpson clonality was calculated by taking the square root of Simpson's diversity index across productive rearrangements. The table comes from immuneACCESS by way of TCRdb, which keeps in-frame sequences with V and J called. Part of the clones is missing from these tables; in studies checked, under half for an unresolved V gene and the rest for unknown reasons. For V, J and clone size, that table is used; D and trimming come from the DNA. A total of nearly 250,000 clones appear in this sample, roughly 86% of them only once. The ten largest clones represent around 1.5% of the sample.

V has 4 bases trimmed and J has 2 bases trimmed; junction bases matching no gene number 4. Taken from the germline V gene, the CDR1 and CDR2 loops are SQVTM and ANQGSEA. The CDR3 sequence holds 13 residues, the cysteine and phenylalanine included. The read is trimmed to its CDR3 DNA, 39 bases read in frame from base 1. This clone is a singleton in its sample. The specificity of this receptor is unknown. Qualities for individual bases were not recorded, and no much larger clone is one base off. A second Seattle source provided samples from volunteer blood donors who had recovered from COVID-19. The collaborating institutions used their own protocols to collect whole blood in K2EDTA tubes. Collaborator samples were shipped for TCRbeta analysis as frozen whole blood, isolated PBMCs, or DNA extracted from either sample type.

The sequence links TRBV29-1 to TRBJ2-5; a stretch of 7 junction bases matches TRBD1. The TCR comes from a woman aged 55-75 years who had recovered from COVID-19. Source material: peripheral blood. The CDR3 amino acid sequence is: CSVATGFQETQYF. The sequenced DNA is TGCAGCGTTGCGACAGGGTTTCAAGAGACCCAGTACTTC.